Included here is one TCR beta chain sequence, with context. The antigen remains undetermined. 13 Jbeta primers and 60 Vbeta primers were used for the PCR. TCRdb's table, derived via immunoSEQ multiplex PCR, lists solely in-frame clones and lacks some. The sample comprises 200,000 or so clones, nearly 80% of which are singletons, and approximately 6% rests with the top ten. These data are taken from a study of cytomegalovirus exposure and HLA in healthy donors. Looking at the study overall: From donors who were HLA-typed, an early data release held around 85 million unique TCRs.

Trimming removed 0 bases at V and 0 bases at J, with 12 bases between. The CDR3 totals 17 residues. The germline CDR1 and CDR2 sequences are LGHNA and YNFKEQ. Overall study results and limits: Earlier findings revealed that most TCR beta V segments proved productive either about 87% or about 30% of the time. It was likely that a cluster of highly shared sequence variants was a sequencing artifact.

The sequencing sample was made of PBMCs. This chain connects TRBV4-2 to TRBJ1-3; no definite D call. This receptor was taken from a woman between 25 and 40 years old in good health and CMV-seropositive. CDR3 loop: CASSQDAGLGSGNTIYF. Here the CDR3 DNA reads TGTGCCAGCAGCCAAGACGCGGGGTTAGGCTCTGGAAACACCATATATTTT.